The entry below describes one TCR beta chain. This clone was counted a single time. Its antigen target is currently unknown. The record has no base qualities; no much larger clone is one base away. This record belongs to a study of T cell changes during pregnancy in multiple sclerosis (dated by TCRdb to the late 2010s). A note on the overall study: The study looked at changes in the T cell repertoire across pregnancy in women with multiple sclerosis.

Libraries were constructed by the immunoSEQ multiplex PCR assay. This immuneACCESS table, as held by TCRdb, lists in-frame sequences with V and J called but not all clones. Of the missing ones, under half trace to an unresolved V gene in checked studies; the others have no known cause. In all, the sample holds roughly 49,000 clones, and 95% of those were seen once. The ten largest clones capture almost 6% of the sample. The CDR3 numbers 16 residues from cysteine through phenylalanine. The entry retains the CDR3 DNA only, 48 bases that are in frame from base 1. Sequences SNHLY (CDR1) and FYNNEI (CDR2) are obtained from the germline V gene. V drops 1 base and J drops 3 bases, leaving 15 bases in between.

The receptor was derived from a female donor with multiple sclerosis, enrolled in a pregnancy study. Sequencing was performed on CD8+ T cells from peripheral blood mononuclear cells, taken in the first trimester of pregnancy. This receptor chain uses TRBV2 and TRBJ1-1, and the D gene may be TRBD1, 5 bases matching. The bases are TGTGCCAGCAGTGAAGGAATCAGGGTTTTAGACACTGAAGCTTTCTTT. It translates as CASSEGIRVLDTEAFF. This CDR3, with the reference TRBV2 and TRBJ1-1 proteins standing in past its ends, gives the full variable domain EPEVTQTPSHQVTQMGQEVILRCVPISNHLYFYWYRQILGQKVEFLVSFYNNEISEKSEIFDDQFSVERPDGSNFTLKIRSTKLEDSAMYFCASSEGIRVLDTEAFFGQGTRLTVV.